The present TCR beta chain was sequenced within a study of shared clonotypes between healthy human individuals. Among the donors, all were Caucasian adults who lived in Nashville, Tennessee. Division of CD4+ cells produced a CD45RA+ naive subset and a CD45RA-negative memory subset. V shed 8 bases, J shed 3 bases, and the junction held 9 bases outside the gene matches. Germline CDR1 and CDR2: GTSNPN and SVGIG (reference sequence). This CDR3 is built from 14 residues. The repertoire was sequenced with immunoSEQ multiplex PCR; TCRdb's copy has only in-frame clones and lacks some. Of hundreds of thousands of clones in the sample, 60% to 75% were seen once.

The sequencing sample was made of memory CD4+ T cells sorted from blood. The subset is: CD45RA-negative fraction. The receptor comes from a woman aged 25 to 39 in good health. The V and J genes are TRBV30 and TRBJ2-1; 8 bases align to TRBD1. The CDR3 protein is CAGSTGALYNEQFF. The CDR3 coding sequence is TGTGCCGGATCGACAGGGGCCCTCTACAATGAGCAGTTCTTC.